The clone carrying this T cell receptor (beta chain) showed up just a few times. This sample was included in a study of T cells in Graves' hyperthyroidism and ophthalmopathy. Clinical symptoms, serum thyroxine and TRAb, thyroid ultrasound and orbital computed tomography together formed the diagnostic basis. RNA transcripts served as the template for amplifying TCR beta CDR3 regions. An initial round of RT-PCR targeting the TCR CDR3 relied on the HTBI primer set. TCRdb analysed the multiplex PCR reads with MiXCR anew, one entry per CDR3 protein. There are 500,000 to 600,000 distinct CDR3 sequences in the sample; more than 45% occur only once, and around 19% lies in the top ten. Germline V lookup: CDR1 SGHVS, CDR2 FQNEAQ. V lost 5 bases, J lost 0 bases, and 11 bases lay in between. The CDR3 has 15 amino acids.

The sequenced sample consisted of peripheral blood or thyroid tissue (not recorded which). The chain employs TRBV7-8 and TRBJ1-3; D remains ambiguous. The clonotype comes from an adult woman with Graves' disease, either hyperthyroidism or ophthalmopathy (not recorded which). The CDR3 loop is CASSRSVSSGNTIYF. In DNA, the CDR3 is TGTGCCAGCAGCCGCTCCGTGAGCTCTGGAAACACCATATATTTT.